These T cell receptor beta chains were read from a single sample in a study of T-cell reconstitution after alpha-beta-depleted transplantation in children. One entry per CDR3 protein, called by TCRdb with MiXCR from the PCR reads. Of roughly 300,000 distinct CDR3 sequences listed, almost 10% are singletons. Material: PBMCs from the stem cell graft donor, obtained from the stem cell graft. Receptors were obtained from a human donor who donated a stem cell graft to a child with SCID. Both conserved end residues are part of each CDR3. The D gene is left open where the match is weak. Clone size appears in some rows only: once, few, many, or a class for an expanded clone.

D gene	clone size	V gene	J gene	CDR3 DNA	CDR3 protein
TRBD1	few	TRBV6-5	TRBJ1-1	TGTGCCAGCAGTCAGGGGGGCGAAGCTTTCTTT	CASSQGGEAFF
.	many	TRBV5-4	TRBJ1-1	TGTGCCAGCAGCTTGGCGCCGGCGAACACTGAAGCTTTCTTT	CASSLAPANTEAFF
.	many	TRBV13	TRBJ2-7	TGTGCCAGCAGCCTAAGCCGGGACGGGGTATGGAGCTTC	CASSLSRDGVWSF
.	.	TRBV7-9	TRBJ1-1	TGTGCCAGCAGCTGGATGGGTACTGAAGCTTTCTTT	CASSWMGTEAFF
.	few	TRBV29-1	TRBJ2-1	TGCAGCGTTGATGTCGGCAGCGTCAATGAGCAGTTCTTC	CSVDVGSVNEQFF
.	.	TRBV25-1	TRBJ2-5	TGTGCCAGCAGTGAATTTACGGGGGGCATGGTGGAGACCCAGTACTTC	CASSEFTGGMVETQYF
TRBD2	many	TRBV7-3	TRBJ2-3	TGTGCCAGCAGCTCTCGCGGGGGGGACACAGATACGCAGTATTTT	CASSSRGGDTDTQYF
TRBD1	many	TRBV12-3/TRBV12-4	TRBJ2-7	TGTGCCAGCAGACAAGGGACAGGGGAGGCCTACGAGCAGTACTTC	CASRQGTGEAYEQYF
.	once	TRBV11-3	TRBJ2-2	TGTGCCAGCAGCGGACGGTGGAGTAACACCGGGGAGCTGTTTTTT	CASSGRWSNTGELFF
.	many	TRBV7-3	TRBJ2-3	TGTGCCAGCAGTAAGGGACCAGCACCAAGCACAGATACGCAGTATTTT	CASSKGPAPSTDTQYF
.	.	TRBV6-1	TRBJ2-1	TGTGCCAGCAGCCCACTCCAGGGGTACAATGAGCAGTTCTTC	CASSPLQGYNEQFF
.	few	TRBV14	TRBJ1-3	TGTGCCAGCAGCCAAGATCGGGTGAACACCATATATTTT	CASSQDRVNTIYF
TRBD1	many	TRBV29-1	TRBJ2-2	TGCAGCGTCAGGACAGGGGGAACCGGGGAGCTGTTTTTT	CSVRTGGTGELFF
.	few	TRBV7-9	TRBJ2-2	TGTGCCAGCAGCCATCACGCCGGGGAGCTGTTTTTT	CASSHHAGELFF
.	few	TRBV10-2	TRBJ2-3	TGCGCCAGCAGTGATAACAGGGTGTACGCAGATACGCAGTATTTT	CASSDNRVYADTQYF
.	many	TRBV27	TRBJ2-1	TGTGCCAGCAGTTTTCTAGGGGAGCAGTTCTTC	CASSFLGEQFF
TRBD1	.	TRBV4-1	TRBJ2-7	TGCGCCAGCAGCCAAGATCTTCCAGGGGGAAAGATCTACGAGCAGTACTTC	CASSQDLPGGKIYEQYF
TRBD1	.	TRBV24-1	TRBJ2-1	TGTGCCACCAGTGACGGGACAGGGGGCTCCTACAATGAGCAGTTCTTC	CATSDGTGGSYNEQFF
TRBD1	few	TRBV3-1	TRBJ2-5	TGTGCCAGCAGAAACGATCGAAACCTGGACAGGGGGCCCCTGGTGACCCAGTACTTC	CASRNDRNLDRGPLVTQYF
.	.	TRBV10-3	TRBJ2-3	TGTGCCATCCGGAACGGGGGGCCAAGCACAGATACGCAGTATTTT	CAIRNGGPSTDTQYF
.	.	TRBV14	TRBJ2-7	TGTGCCAGCGGAGAAGACTTGTCCTACGAGCAGTACTTC	CASGEDLSYEQYF
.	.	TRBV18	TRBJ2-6	TGTGCCAGCTCACGAGAGGAGGCCAACGTCCTGACTTTC	CASSREEANVLTF
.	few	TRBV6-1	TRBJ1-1	TGTGCCAGCAGGGAGCTTAGGAACACTGAAGCTTTCTTT	CASRELRNTEAFF
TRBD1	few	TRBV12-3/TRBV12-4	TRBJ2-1	TGTGCCAGCAGTTTTTCGGGGACAGGGATGTCGAATGAGCAGTTCTTC	CASSFSGTGMSNEQFF
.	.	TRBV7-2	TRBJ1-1	TGTGCCAGCAGCTATGAGGGGCTTGGGACTGAAGCTTTCTTT	CASSYEGLGTEAFF
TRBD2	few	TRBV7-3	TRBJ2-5	TGTGCCAGCAGCCGCCAGGGCGGGGGGGAGACCCAGTACTTC	CASSRQGGGETQYF
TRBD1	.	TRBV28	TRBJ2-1	TGTGCCAGCAGTTCAGGACAGGGGACATACAATGAGCAGTTCTTC	CASSSGQGTYNEQFF
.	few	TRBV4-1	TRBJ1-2	TGCGCCAGCAGCCAAGAGCGACTCTATGGCTACACCTTC	CASSQERLYGYTF
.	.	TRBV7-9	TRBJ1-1	TGTGCCAGCAGCTTAGTCGAATGGAACACTGAAGCTTTCTTT	CASSLVEWNTEAFF
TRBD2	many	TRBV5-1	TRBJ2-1	TGCGCCAGCAGCTTTATACTAGCGGGGGGGAGCGATGAGCAGTTCTTC	CASSFILAGGSDEQFF
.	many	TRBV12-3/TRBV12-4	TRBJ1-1	TGTGCCAGCAGTTTAATTCAGGGTCCCACTGAAGCTTTCTTT	CASSLIQGPTEAFF
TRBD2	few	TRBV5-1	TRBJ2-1	TGCGCCAGCAGCGTTGGGACTAGCGGGGGGCAGGCTGGTTACAATGAGCAGTTCTTC	CASSVGTSGGQAGYNEQFF
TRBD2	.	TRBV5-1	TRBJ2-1	TGCGCCAGCAGCTCAAGTTGGGAAGCGGGGTACAATGAGCAGTTCTTC	CASSSSWEAGYNEQFF
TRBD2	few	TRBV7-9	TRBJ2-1	TGTGCCAGCAGCTTTAGCGGACTAGCGGGGGGGCAAGATGAGCAGTTCTTC	CASSFSGLAGGQDEQFF
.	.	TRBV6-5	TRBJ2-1	TGTGCCAGCAGTTACTCGAGGCAGGGGAAAGTAATGAATGATGAGCAGTTCTTC	CASSYSRQGKVMNDEQFF
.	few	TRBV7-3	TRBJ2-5	TGTGCCAGCAGCTTAACCCCCCAAGGAACGTTACAAGAGACCCAGTACTTC	CASSLTPQGTLQETQYF
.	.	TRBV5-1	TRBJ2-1	TGCGCCAGCACCTCGGGGGGCTCTTACAATGAGCAGTTCTTC	CASTSGGSYNEQFF
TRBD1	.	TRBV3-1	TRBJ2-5	TGTGCCAGCAGCACTCGGGACAGGGGACAAGAGACCCAGTACTTC	CASSTRDRGQETQYF
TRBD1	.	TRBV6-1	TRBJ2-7	TGTGCCAGCACCCAAACCGGGACAGGGCCCTACGAGCAGTACTTC	CASTQTGTGPYEQYF
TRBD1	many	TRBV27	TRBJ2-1	TGTGCCAGCAGTCCGACAGGGGTTCCCTCCTACAATGAGCAGTTCTTC	CASSPTGVPSYNEQFF
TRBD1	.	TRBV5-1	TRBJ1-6	TGCGCCAGCAGCAAAGACAGGGTACTGTCACCCCTCCACTTT	CASSKDRVLSPLHF
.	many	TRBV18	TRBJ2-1	TGTGCCAGCTCACCACTGTCGGACTTAACGCAGTTCTTC	CASSPLSDLTQFF
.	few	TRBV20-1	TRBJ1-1	TGCAGTGCCGCCCCACAAAAAATATTCGGGGCTGAAGCTTTCTTT	CSAAPQKIFGAEAFF
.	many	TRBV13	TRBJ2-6	TGTGCCAGCAGCGTTGGAGCCTCTGGGGCCAACGTCCTGACTTTC	CASSVGASGANVLTF
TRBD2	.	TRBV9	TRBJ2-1	TGTGCCAGCAGCCCCCGGGGGGACGTCACCAATGAGCAGTTCTTC	CASSPRGDVTNEQFF
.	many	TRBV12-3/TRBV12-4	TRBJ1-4	TGTGCCAGCAGCCCTGGGGGGTTTGGGGAAAAACTGTTTTTT	CASSPGGFGEKLFF
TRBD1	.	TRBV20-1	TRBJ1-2	TGCAGTGCTAGAAGACAGGGGGCCCCTCCCTATGGCTACACCTTC	CSARRQGAPPYGYTF
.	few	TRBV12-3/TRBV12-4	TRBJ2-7	TGTGCCAGCCTATCAGGGTCCGAGCAGTACTTC	CASLSGSEQYF
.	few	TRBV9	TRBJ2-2	TGTGCCAGCAGCCCCCACCGACAGGGAGGCACCGGGGAGCTGTTTTTT	CASSPHRQGGTGELFF